The rows below give T cell receptor beta chains drawn from one sample of a study of cytomegalovirus exposure and HLA in healthy donors. The table came from immunoSEQ multiplex PCR; TCRdb's copy has only in-frame clones and leaves some out. The sample records around 280,000 clones, about 90% being singletons. Sequencing used PBMCs. The receptors derive from a woman in her late teens or twenties in good health and CMV-seronegative. The CDR3 runs from the conserved cysteine through the conserved F or W. A D gene is named only where the DNA matches it firmly. Clone size, where shown, is once, few, many, or a class for clones that have expanded.

size: once; length: 15; V: TRBV11-3; J: TRBJ2-2; D: TRBD2; DNA: TGTGCCAGCAGCTCCGGGACTACAAACACCGGGGAGCTGTTTTTT; CDR3: CASSSGTTNTGELFF
size: few; length: 13; V: TRBV7-3; J: TRBJ1-2; D: .; DNA: TGTGCCAGCAGCTTAAGTCGGGAGGATGGCTACACCTTC; CDR3: CASSLSREDGYTF
size: .; length: 14; V: TRBV2; J: TRBJ2-5; D: TRBD1; DNA: TGTGCCAGCAGTAAGGACAGGGGGATAGAGACCCAGTACTTC; CDR3: CASSKDRGIETQYF
size: .; length: 15; V: TRBV9; J: TRBJ2-1; D: TRBD2; DNA: TGTGCCAGCAGTTACGGACTAGCAGATTACAATGAGCAGTTCTTC; CDR3: CASSYGLADYNEQFF
size: .; length: 13; V: TRBV14; J: TRBJ2-7; D: .; DNA: TGTGCCAGCAGCCAAGACCTAGGCTACGAGCAGTACTTC; CDR3: CASSQDLGYEQYF
size: .; length: 16; V: TRBV27; J: TRBJ2-5; D: TRBD2; DNA: TGTGCCAGCAGTTTAATGGGCGGGGGGGCGGTTGAGACCCAGTACTTC; CDR3: CASSLMGGGAVETQYF
size: .; length: 15; V: TRBV21-1; J: TRBJ1-1; D: .; DNA: TGTGCCAGCAGCGAGGAGGACAGGGCGAGGACTGAAGCTTTCTTT; CDR3: CASSEEDRARTEAFF
size: .; length: 17; V: TRBV6-1; J: TRBJ2-7; D: TRBD1; DNA: TGTGCCAGCAGTGAAGAGGAGGGGGACAGGGGATCCTACGAGCAGTACTTC; CDR3: CASSEEEGDRGSYEQYF
size: .; length: 15; V: TRBV9; J: TRBJ2-5; D: TRBD1; DNA: TGTGCCAGCAGCGTAGCTACAGGACAGGGAGAGACCCAATACTTC; CDR3: CASSVATGQGETQYF
size: .; length: 14; V: TRBV4-1; J: TRBJ2-7; D: .; DNA: TGCGCCAGCAGCCAAGTTCGGAGCTCCTACGAGCAGTACTTC; CDR3: CASSQVRSSYEQYF
size: .; length: 14; V: TRBV2; J: TRBJ2-1; D: TRBD2; DNA: TGTGCCAGCAGTCTTAGCGGGGGGATCAATGAGCAGTTCTTC; CDR3: CASSLSGGINEQFF
size: .; length: 16; V: TRBV27; J: TRBJ2-7; D: TRBD1; DNA: TGTGCCAGCAGTTTCTCCGGGACAGGGATATCCTACGAGCAGTACTTC; CDR3: CASSFSGTGISYEQYF
size: .; length: 14; V: TRBV11-2; J: TRBJ2-2; D: TRBD1; DNA: TGTGCCAGCAGCCCGGACAGGGTGACCGGGGAGCTGTTTTTT; CDR3: CASSPDRVTGELFF
size: .; length: 15; V: TRBV29-1; J: TRBJ2-5; D: TRBD2; DNA: TGCAGCGCCAAGGGGCGGGGGGGCATCCAAGAGACCCAGTACTTC; CDR3: CSAKGRGGIQETQYF
size: .; length: 15; V: TRBV5-1; J: TRBJ2-7; D: TRBD1; DNA: TGCGCCAGCAGACTCCGGGACAGGGGCTTCTACGAGCAGTACTTC; CDR3: CASRLRDRGFYEQYF
size: .; length: 14; V: TRBV19; J: TRBJ1-6; D: .; DNA: TGTGCCAGTAGTGTCAGCTCCTATAATTCACCCCTCCACTTT; CDR3: CASSVSSYNSPLHF
size: once; length: 15; V: TRBV7-9; J: TRBJ1-6; D: TRBD1; DNA: TGTGCCAGCAGCTCGGGGGACAGGGGGTTTTCACCCCTCCACTTT; CDR3: CASSSGDRGFSPLHF
size: .; length: 16; V: TRBV6-5; J: TRBJ2-7; D: .; DNA: TGTGCCAGCAGTTACTCGATGCTCCGGGTTCACTACGAGCAGTACTTC; CDR3: CASSYSMLRVHYEQYF
size: .; length: 15; V: TRBV5-4; J: TRBJ1-3; D: .; DNA: TGTGCCAGCAGCTTGGCCGGAGGGCGAAGAAACACCATATATTTT; CDR3: CASSLAGGRRNTIYF
size: once; length: 9; V: TRBV23-1; J: TRBJ2-7; D: .; DNA: TGCGCCACCTTACAAGAGCAGTACTTC; CDR3: CATLQEQYF
size: .; length: 19; V: TRBV5-1; J: TRBJ2-1; D: TRBD2; DNA: TGCGCCAGCAGCTCATCTAGCGGGGGGGCGTCGAGCTCCTACAATGAGCAGTTCTTC; CDR3: CASSSSSGGASSSYNEQFF
size: once; length: 13; V: TRBV5-1; J: TRBJ2-2; D: .; DNA: TGCGCCAGCAGCACGGGGAACACCGGGGAGCTGTTTTTT; CDR3: CASSTGNTGELFF
size: .; length: 14; V: TRBV2; J: TRBJ2-2; D: TRBD1; DNA: TGTGCCAGTAACAGGGGGGCGAACACCGGGGAGCTGTTTTTT; CDR3: CASNRGANTGELFF
size: .; length: 14; V: TRBV6-1; J: TRBJ1-5; D: TRBD1; DNA: TGTGCCAGCAACCTACAGGGGGCGTATCAGCCCCAGCATTTT; CDR3: CASNLQGAYQPQHF
size: .; length: 15; V: TRBV4-1; J: TRBJ2-7; D: .; DNA: TGCGCCAGCAGCCAAGAAGAGGCGGGGTCCTACGAGCAGTACTTC; CDR3: CASSQEEAGSYEQYF
size: .; length: 14; V: TRBV6-5; J: TRBJ1-1; D: TRBD1; DNA: TGTGCCAGCAGTTTACAGGGGGTAGGAACTGAAGCTTTCTTT; CDR3: CASSLQGVGTEAFF
size: .; length: 17; V: TRBV7-6; J: TRBJ2-3; D: TRBD2; DNA: TGTGCCAGCAGCTTTTGGGCGGGGGGGACTAGCACAGATACGCAGTATTTT; CDR3: CASSFWAGGTSTDTQYF
size: .; length: 15; V: TRBV9; J: TRBJ2-5; D: .; DNA: TGTGCCAGCAGCTTCCTTGGGGGCAGTCAAGAGACCCAGTACTTC; CDR3: CASSFLGGSQETQYF
size: .; length: 15; V: TRBV11-2; J: TRBJ1-1; D: TRBD1; DNA: TGTGCCAGCAGCTTACAGGGGGCAGGGAACACTGAAGCTTTCTTT; CDR3: CASSLQGAGNTEAFF
size: .; length: 15; V: TRBV5-1; J: TRBJ2-2; D: .; DNA: TGCGCCAGCAGCTTGGGGCTAGCCGGTACCGGGGAGCTGTTTTTT; CDR3: CASSLGLAGTGELFF
size: .; length: 13; V: TRBV27; J: TRBJ1-1; D: TRBD1; DNA: TGTGCCAGCAGTTCCACAGGGGTCTCCGAAGCTTTCTTT; CDR3: CASSSTGVSEAFF
size: .; length: 16; V: TRBV5-1; J: TRBJ2-1; D: TRBD1; DNA: TGCGCCAGCAGCTTCCCCCAAGGGGGCAGGGTAGTGGAGCAGTTCTTC; CDR3: CASSFPQGGRVVEQFF
size: .; length: 15; V: TRBV5-4; J: TRBJ2-1; D: .; DNA: TGTGCCAGCAGCTTGGGGAGACTCAAGTACAATGAGCAGTTCTTC; CDR3: CASSLGRLKYNEQFF
size: .; length: 15; V: TRBV4-1; J: TRBJ2-7; D: TRBD1; DNA: TGCGCCAGCAGCCAATCACAGGGGGCGATTTACGAGCAGTACTTC; CDR3: CASSQSQGAIYEQYF
size: .; length: 14; V: TRBV27; J: TRBJ1-2; D: .; DNA: TGTGCCAGCAGTACCACCTCCCAATGGGAGGGCTACACCTTC; CDR3: CASSTTSQWEGYTF
size: .; length: 17; V: TRBV7-3; J: TRBJ2-1; D: .; DNA: TGTGCCAGCAGCCCAAAGCCTCGGGACACCTTGGGCAATGAGCAGTTCTTC; CDR3: CASSPKPRDTLGNEQFF
size: .; length: 13; V: TRBV2; J: TRBJ1-5; D: .; DNA: TGTGCCAGCAACTTCCTGAGCAATCAGCCCCAGCATTTT; CDR3: CASNFLSNQPQHF
size: .; length: 14; V: TRBV27; J: TRBJ2-7; D: TRBD1; DNA: TGTGCCAGCAGTTTAGGACAGGGGTCCTACGAGCAGTACTTC; CDR3: CASSLGQGSYEQYF
size: .; length: 13; V: TRBV19; J: TRBJ1-5; D: .; DNA: TGTGCCAGTAGTGTGGGGGCCAACGAGCCCCAGCATTTT; CDR3: CASSVGANEPQHF
size: .; length: 14; V: TRBV7-2; J: TRBJ2-7; D: .; DNA: TGTGTCAGCAGCTTACGGGGGATGCCCACCGAGCAGTACTTC; CDR3: CVSSLRGMPTEQYF
size: .; length: 14; V: TRBV27; J: TRBJ1-1; D: .; DNA: TGTGCCAGCACTACTAGAGGGGACACCACTGAAGCTTTCTTT; CDR3: CASTTRGDTTEAFF
size: .; length: 15; V: TRBV2; J: TRBJ1-4; D: .; DNA: TGTGCCAGTATCTATACACAGGGCCTTAATGAAAAACTGTTTTTT; CDR3: CASIYTQGLNEKLFF
size: .; length: 16; V: TRBV27; J: TRBJ2-7; D: TRBD1; DNA: TGTGCCAGCAGACCTGGGTCTCGGGGACAGCCCTACGAGCAGTACTTC; CDR3: CASRPGSRGQPYEQYF
size: few; length: 17; V: TRBV10-3; J: TRBJ1-3; D: .; DNA: TGTGCCATCAATCCTTCTGAAGACAGCTACTCTGGAAACACCATATATTTT; CDR3: CAINPSEDSYSGNTIYF
size: .; length: 13; V: TRBV29-1; J: TRBJ1-4; D: .; DNA: TGCAGCGTTACCAGTGAAAATAATGAAAAACTGTTTTTT; CDR3: CSVTSENNEKLFF
size: .; length: 17; V: TRBV15; J: TRBJ2-2; D: TRBD2; DNA: TGTGCCACCAGCAGAGATAGGCGGGGGGCGAACACCGGGGAGCTGTTTTTT; CDR3: CATSRDRRGANTGELFF
size: .; length: 19; V: TRBV5-6; J: TRBJ2-1; D: TRBD2; DNA: TGTGCCAGCAGCCTCGGACTAGCGGGGGGGCCGGGCTCCTACAATGAGCAGTTCTTC; CDR3: CASSLGLAGGPGSYNEQFF
size: .; length: 14; V: TRBV12-5; J: TRBJ2-7; D: .; DNA: TGTGCTAGCCGCCCTGCGATACCCCCCTACGAGCAGTACTTC; CDR3: CASRPAIPPYEQYF
size: .; length: 15; V: TRBV28; J: TRBJ2-7; D: .; DNA: TGTGCCAGCAGTTTATGGCAGGGGAGCTCCTACGAGCAGTACTTC; CDR3: CASSLWQGSSYEQYF
size: .; length: 13; V: TRBV5-4; J: TRBJ2-7; D: .; DNA: TGTGCCAGCAGCTCAGGACAGCAGTACGAGCAGTACTTC; CDR3: CASSSGQQYEQYF
size: .; length: 15; V: TRBV5-1; J: TRBJ2-5; D: TRBD2; DNA: TGCGCCAGCAGCCCGGGACTAGCGGGGACGGAGACCCAGTACTTC; CDR3: CASSPGLAGTETQYF
size: .; length: 15; V: TRBV15; J: TRBJ1-1; D: TRBD1; DNA: TGTGCCACCAGCAGAGATCGAGACAGGGTGACTGAAGCTTTCTTT; CDR3: CATSRDRDRVTEAFF
size: few; length: 16; V: TRBV2; J: TRBJ1-5; D: TRBD1; DNA: TGTGCCAGCAGTCGAGAGGGACAGGGAGGAGGTCAGCCCCAGCATTTT; CDR3: CASSREGQGGGQPQHF
size: .; length: 14; V: TRBV5-4; J: TRBJ2-7; D: .; DNA: TGTGCCAGCAGCTTGGACAGGAGCTCCTACGAGCAGTACTTC; CDR3: CASSLDRSSYEQYF
size: .; length: 11; V: TRBV6-6; J: TRBJ1-4; D: TRBD1; DNA: TGTGCCAGCAGCACAGGGGGAAAACTGTTTTTT; CDR3: CASSTGGKLFF
size: .; length: 19; V: TRBV5-1; J: TRBJ2-2; D: .; DNA: TGCGCCAGCAGCCCGTCTGTTGTGACCGGGGGTGGAAACACCGGGGAGCTGTTTTTT; CDR3: CASSPSVVTGGGNTGELFF
size: .; length: 13; V: TRBV10-3; J: TRBJ2-7; D: .; DNA: TGTGCCATCAGTGCTCAGGAGGGCTACGAGCAGTACTTC; CDR3: CAISAQEGYEQYF
size: once; length: 17; V: TRBV7-8; J: TRBJ2-1; D: .; DNA: TGTGCCAGCAGCTTAGTAGCTGTGACAGCGCTGTACAATGAGCAGTTCTTC; CDR3: CASSLVAVTALYNEQFF
size: .; length: 13; V: TRBV7-2; J: TRBJ2-3; D: TRBD2; DNA: TGTGCGGTTGGGGGGGTTGGCACAGATACGCAGTATTTT; CDR3: CAVGGVGTDTQYF